These T cell receptor beta chains were read from a single sample in a study of Graves' ophthalmopathy and Graves' hyperthyroidism. TCRdb ran MiXCR on the multiplex PCR reads and lists one entry per CDR3 protein. Seen here are approximately 330,000 distinct CDR3 sequences, 15% to 20% observed once, and the top ten hold about 12%. Sequencing input: peripheral blood. Receptor source: an adult man with Graves' ophthalmopathy. CDR3s include the opening cysteine and the closing phenylalanine or tryptophan. Each record gives: clone size, J gene, V gene, D gene, CDR3 protein, CDR3 DNA. D genes are given only for firm matches. Rows give clone size only sometimes, using once, few, many, or a class for an expanded clone.

abundance: many; j_gene: TRBJ1-2; v_gene: TRBV28; d_gene: NA; CDR3aa: CASSPPQGLYSYGYTF; CDR3nt: TGTGCCAGCAGCCCTCCCCAGGGACTCTATTCCTATGGCTACACCTTC
abundance: many; j_gene: TRBJ2-2; v_gene: TRBV29-1; d_gene: NA; CDR3aa: CSVQGLGTGELFF; CDR3nt: TGCAGCGTTCAGGGGTTGGGCACCGGGGAGCTGTTTTTT
abundance: NA; j_gene: TRBJ1-1; v_gene: TRBV12-3/TRBV12-4; d_gene: TRBD1; CDR3aa: CASSVLQGARNTEAFF; CDR3nt: TGTGCCAGCAGTGTTTTACAGGGGGCAAGGAACACTGAAGCTTTCTTT
abundance: many; j_gene: TRBJ1-5; v_gene: TRBV28; d_gene: NA; CDR3aa: CASSSGLNQPQHF; CDR3nt: TGTGCCAGCAGCTCAGGGTTGAATCAGCCCCAGCATTTT
abundance: NA; j_gene: TRBJ1-1; v_gene: TRBV28; d_gene: NA; CDR3aa: CASSSQGMRNTEAFF; CDR3nt: TGTGCCAGCAGTTCGCAGGGTATGCGGAACACTGAAGCTTTCTTT
abundance: NA; j_gene: TRBJ1-5; v_gene: TRBV6-1; d_gene: NA; CDR3aa: CASSEPVRMLNNQPQHF; CDR3nt: TGTGCCAGCAGTGAACCGGTCCGGATGCTTAACAATCAGCCCCAGCATTTT
abundance: NA; j_gene: TRBJ2-5; v_gene: TRBV12-3/TRBV12-4; d_gene: NA; CDR3aa: CASSLVGPETQYF; CDR3nt: TGTGCCAGCAGCTTAGTAGGGCCAGAGACCCAGTACTTC
abundance: many; j_gene: TRBJ2-2; v_gene: TRBV27; d_gene: TRBD2; CDR3aa: CASSFWLAGTGELFF; CDR3nt: TGTGCCAGCAGTTTTTGGCTAGCGGGTACCGGGGAGCTGTTTTTT
abundance: many; j_gene: TRBJ1-5; v_gene: TRBV2; d_gene: NA; CDR3aa: CASSEVVSNQPQHF; CDR3nt: TGTGCCAGCAGTGAAGTTGTTAGCAATCAGCCCCAGCATTTT
abundance: NA; j_gene: TRBJ1-5; v_gene: TRBV6-1; d_gene: TRBD1; CDR3aa: CASSDYRGGQPQHF; CDR3nt: TGTGCCAGCAGTGACTACAGGGGGGGTCAGCCCCAGCATTTT
abundance: few; j_gene: TRBJ1-1; v_gene: TRBV12-3/TRBV12-4; d_gene: TRBD1; CDR3aa: CASRKQGTEAFF; CDR3nt: TGTGCCAGCAGAAAACAGGGGACTGAAGCTTTCTTT
abundance: many; j_gene: TRBJ2-7; v_gene: TRBV7-2; d_gene: NA; CDR3aa: CASSLVEEQYF; CDR3nt: TGTGCCAGCAGCTTGGTGGAGGAGCAGTACTTC
abundance: NA; j_gene: TRBJ2-5; v_gene: TRBV20-1; d_gene: TRBD2; CDR3aa: CSAKGTSGQETQYF; CDR3nt: TGCAGTGCTAAAGGGACTAGCGGTCAAGAGACCCAGTACTTC
abundance: many; j_gene: TRBJ2-7; v_gene: TRBV4-2; d_gene: TRBD1; CDR3aa: CASSQDHRGWNYEQYF; CDR3nt: TGTGCCAGCAGCCAAGATCACAGGGGGTGGAACTACGAGCAGTACTTC
abundance: many; j_gene: TRBJ2-2; v_gene: TRBV12-3/TRBV12-4; d_gene: TRBD1; CDR3aa: CASTPGQGVGELFF; CDR3nt: TGTGCCAGCACACCAGGGCAGGGGGTAGGGGAGCTGTTTTTT
abundance: many; j_gene: TRBJ2-5; v_gene: TRBV19; d_gene: TRBD1; CDR3aa: CASSIGRGQETQYF; CDR3nt: TGTGCCAGTAGTATAGGCAGGGGGCAAGAGACCCAGTACTTC
abundance: NA; j_gene: TRBJ1-1; v_gene: TRBV30; d_gene: NA; CDR3aa: CAWSVQGFGVEAFF; CDR3nt: TGTGCCTGGAGTGTACAGGGTTTCGGCGTGGAAGCTTTCTTT
abundance: many; j_gene: TRBJ1-5; v_gene: TRBV9; d_gene: TRBD1; CDR3aa: CASSAGTGDNQPQHF; CDR3nt: TGTGCCAGCAGCGCCGGGACAGGGGACAATCAGCCCCAGCATTTT
abundance: many; j_gene: TRBJ1-5; v_gene: TRBV29-1; d_gene: TRBD1; CDR3aa: CSALTGGGNQPQHF; CDR3nt: TGCAGCGCCCTCACAGGGGGCGGCAATCAGCCCCAGCATTTT
abundance: many; j_gene: TRBJ1-6; v_gene: TRBV27; d_gene: NA; CDR3aa: CASSFGYSPLHF; CDR3nt: TGTGCCAGCAGTTTTGGGTATTCACCCCTCCACTTT